The TCR beta chain described here comes from a study of blood T cell repertoires in COVID-19. About the research overall: From the United States, Italy and Spain came samples of acute and convalescent COVID-19. From T cells, B-cell-depleted T cells, or PBMCs came the material, which was cDNA or gDNA.

Source study methods: Cell counts per sample came from amplifying reference gene primers. Clones were sequenced by immunoSEQ multiplex PCR, and TCRdb holds only the in-frame ones, with some missing. That table furnishes V, J and clone size, whereas the DNA furnished D and trimming. Among about 31,000 clones listed, 91% were seen once. Trimming left V 4 bases short and J 7 bases short, with 14 bases between. Germline V CDR1 and CDR2: SGHTA, FQGNSA. This CDR3 has 14 residues. This clonotype was sampled from a human donor in a cohort sampled during active COVID-19. The sample was peripheral blood. The V and J genes are TRBV7-2 and TRBJ1-5; D is undetermined. This chain's CDR3 is CASSSDFTRQPQHF. The CDR3 region has the DNA TGTGCCAGCAGCTCCGACTTTACGAGACAGCCCCAGCATTTT.